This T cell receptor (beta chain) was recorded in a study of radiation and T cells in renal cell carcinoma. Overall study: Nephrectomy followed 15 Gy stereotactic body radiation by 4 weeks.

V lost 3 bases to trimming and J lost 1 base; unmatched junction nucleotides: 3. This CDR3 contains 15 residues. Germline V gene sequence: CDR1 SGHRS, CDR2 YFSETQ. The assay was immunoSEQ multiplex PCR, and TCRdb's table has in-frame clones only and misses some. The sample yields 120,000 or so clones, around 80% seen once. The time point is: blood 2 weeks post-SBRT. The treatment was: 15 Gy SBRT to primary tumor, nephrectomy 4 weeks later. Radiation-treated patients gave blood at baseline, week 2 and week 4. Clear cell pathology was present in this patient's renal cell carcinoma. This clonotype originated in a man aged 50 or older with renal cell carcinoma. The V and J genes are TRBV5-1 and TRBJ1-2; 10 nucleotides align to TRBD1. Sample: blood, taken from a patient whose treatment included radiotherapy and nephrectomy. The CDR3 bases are TGCGCCAGCAGCTGGGGGACAGGGGTTAACTATGGCTACACCTTC. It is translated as CASSWGTGVNYGYTF.